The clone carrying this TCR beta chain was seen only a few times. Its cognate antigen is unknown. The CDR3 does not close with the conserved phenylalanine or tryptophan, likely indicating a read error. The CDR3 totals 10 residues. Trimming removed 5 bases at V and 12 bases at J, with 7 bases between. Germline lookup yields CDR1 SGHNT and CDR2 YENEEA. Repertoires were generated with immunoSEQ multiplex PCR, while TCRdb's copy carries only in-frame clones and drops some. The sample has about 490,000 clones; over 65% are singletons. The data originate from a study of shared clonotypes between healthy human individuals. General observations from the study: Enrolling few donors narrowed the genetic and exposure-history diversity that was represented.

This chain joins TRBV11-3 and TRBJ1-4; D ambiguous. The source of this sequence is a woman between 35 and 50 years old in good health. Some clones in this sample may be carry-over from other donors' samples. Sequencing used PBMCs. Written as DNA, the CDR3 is TGTGCCAGCAGCACCTACGAACTGTTTCTT. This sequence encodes CASSTYELFL.